Each of the 13 T cell receptor beta chains below was sequenced from the same sample in a study of monozygotic twins with inflammatory bowel disease. Following a re-call of the 5' RACE reads, TCRdb has one entry per CDR3 protein and lacks DNA. This listing includes a few hundred thousand distinct CDR3 sequences. Sequencing used blood. These receptors were collected from a human donor with ulcerative colitis or Crohn's disease, or a healthy co-twin of an affected twin (not recorded which).

This sequence joins TRBV5-1 and TRBJ2-1; checking the TCRdb D call of TRBD2 is not possible without DNA. Looked up from germline, CDR1 is SGHRS and CDR2 is YFSETQ. The CDR3 is 15 residues long. CDR3 amino acids: CASSLTSGGAVEQFF.

The J gene is TRBJ2-6, the V gene TRBV27; TCRdb picks TRBD1, but there is no DNA to check that call. There are 16 residues in the CDR3. The germline gives CDR1 MNHEY, CDR2 SMNVEV (reference sequence). CDR3 protein: CASSFINRGGANVLTF.

The chain uses TRBV27 and TRBJ2-7. This CDR3 comprises 14 residues. Germline V gene data show CDR1 as MNHEY and CDR2 as SMNVEV (reference sequence). CDR3 amino acids: CASSLAGTSYEQYF.

The CDR3 protein is CASRAAATNEKLFF. This chain links TRBV12-3 or TRBV12-4 with TRBJ1-4. There are 14 residues in the CDR3.

The rearrangement links TRBV3-1 to TRBJ1-4. Germline V gene data show CDR1 as LGHDT and CDR2 as YNNKEL (reference sequence). The CDR3 loop spans 17 amino acids. CDR3 loop: CASSQDLKGRGGEKLFF. Based on the CDR3 plus reference TRBV3-1 and TRBJ1-4, the full variable domain is DTAVSQTPKYLVTQMGNDKSIKCEQNLGHDTMYWYKQDSKKFLKIMFSYNNKELIINETVPNRFSPKSPDKAHLNLHINSLELGDSAVYFCASSQDLKGRGGEKLFFGSGTQLSVL.

This chain joins TRBV7-2 and TRBJ2-7; TCRdb's D gene call, TRBD1, goes unchecked for lack of DNA. CDR1 is SGHTA, CDR2 FQGNSA, per germline. The length of the CDR3 is 14 residues. The chain's CDR3 is CASSLSSGQYEQYF.

This chain connects TRBV4-3 to TRBJ1-2; with no DNA, the TCRdb D assignment of TRBD1 cannot be verified. CDR1 is LGHNA and CDR2 is YSLEER in the germline V gene. The CDR3 is 16 amino acids. Here the CDR3 reads CASSQETGGFGYGYTF.

The chain combines TRBV12-3 or TRBV12-4 with TRBJ1-2; TCRdb picks TRBD1, but there is no DNA to check that call. This CDR3 is 13 amino acids long. CDR3 loop: CASSPDSIHGYTF.

The CDR3: CAWQGTNEQFF. This chain uses TRBV30 with TRBJ2-1. The CDR3 totals 11 residues. Germline V lookup: CDR1 GTSNPN, CDR2 SVGIG (reference sequence).

The rearrangement uses TRBV10-3 and TRBJ1-5; TCRdb's D call, TRBD1, is unchecked because there is no DNA. CDR1 is ENHRY, CDR2 SYGVKD, per germline. The CDR3 runs to 13 residues. The CDR3 protein is CAITWDINQPQHF.

V gene TRBV10-3 combines with J gene TRBJ2-7; TCRdb reports TRBD1, a call that lacks DNA to check it against. CDR3 length: 13 amino acids. The germline V gene encodes CDR1 ENHRY and CDR2 SYGVKD. This CDR3 reads CAISYSGGYEQYF.

The V call is TRBV6-5, the J call TRBJ2-3; TCRdb outputs TRBD1, but without DNA this stays unchecked. Germline V lookup: CDR1 MNHEY, CDR2 SVGAGI. The CDR3 extends over 19 amino acids. The CDR3 is CASSYSNPGRVVRTDTQYF.

The V and J genes are TRBV14 and TRBJ2-7; as DNA is missing, the TRBD1 call by TCRdb cannot be tested. This CDR3 has 18 residues. The germline V gene encodes CDR1 SGHDN and CDR2 FVKESK. The CDR3 is CASSQEGRGGDTYYEQYF.